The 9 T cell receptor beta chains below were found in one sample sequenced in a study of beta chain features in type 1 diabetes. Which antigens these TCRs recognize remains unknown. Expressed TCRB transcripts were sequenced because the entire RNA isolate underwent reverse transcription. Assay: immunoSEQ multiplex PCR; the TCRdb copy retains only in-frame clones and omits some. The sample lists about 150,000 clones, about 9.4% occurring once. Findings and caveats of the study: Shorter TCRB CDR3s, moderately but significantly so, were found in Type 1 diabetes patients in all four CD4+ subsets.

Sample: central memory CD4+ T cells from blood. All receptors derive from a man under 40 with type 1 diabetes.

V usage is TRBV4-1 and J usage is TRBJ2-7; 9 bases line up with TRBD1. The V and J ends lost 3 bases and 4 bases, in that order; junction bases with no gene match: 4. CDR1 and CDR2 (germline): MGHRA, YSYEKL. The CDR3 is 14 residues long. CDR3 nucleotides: TGCGCCAGCAGCCAGACGGACAGGGGATACGAGCAGTACTTC. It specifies CASSQTDRGYEQYF.

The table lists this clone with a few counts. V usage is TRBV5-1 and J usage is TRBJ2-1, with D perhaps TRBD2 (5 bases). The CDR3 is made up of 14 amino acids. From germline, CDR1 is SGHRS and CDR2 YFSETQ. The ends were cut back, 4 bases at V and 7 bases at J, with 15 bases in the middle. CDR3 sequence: CASSPDREGNEQFF. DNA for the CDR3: TGCGCCAGCAGCCCAGACCGAGAGGGTAATGAGCAGTTCTTC.

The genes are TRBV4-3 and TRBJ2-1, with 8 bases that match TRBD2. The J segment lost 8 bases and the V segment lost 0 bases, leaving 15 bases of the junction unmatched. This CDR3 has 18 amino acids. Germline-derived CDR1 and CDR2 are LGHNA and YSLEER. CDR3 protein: CASSQEPSSSGSNHEQFF. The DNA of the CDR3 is TGCGCCAGCAGCCAAGAACCTAGTTCAAGCGGGAGTAACCATGAGCAGTTCTTC.

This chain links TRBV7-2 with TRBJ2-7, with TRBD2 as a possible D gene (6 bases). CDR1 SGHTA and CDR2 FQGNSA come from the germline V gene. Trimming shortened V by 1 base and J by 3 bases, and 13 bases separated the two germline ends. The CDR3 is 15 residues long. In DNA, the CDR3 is TGTGCCAGCAGCTTAGATCCGGGGGTTTTCTACGAGCAGTACTTC. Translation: CASSLDPGVFYEQYF.

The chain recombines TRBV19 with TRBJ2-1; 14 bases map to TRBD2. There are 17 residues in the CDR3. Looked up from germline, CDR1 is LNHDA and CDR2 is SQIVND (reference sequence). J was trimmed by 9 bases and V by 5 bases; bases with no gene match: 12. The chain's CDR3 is CASSGLWGTSGRGEQFF. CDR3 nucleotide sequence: TGTGCCAGTAGTGGCCTGTGGGGGACTAGCGGGAGAGGTGAGCAGTTCTTC.

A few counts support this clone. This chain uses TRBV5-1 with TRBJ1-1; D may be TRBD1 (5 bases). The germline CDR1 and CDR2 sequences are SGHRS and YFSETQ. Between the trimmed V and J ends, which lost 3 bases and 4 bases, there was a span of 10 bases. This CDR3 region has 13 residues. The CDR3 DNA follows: TGCGCCAGCAGCTCCCCCCAGGGCACTGAAGCTTTCTTT. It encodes CASSSPQGTEAFF.

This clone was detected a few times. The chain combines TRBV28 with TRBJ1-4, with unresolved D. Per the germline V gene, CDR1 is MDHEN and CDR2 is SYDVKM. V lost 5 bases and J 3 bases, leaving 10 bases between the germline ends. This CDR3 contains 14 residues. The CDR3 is CASSPHSANEKLFF. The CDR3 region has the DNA TGTGCCAGCAGTCCACACAGTGCTAATGAAAAACTGTTTTTT.

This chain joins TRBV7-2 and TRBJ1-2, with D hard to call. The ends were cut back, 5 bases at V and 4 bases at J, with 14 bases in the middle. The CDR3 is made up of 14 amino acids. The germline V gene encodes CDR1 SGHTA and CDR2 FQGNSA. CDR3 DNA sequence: TGTGCCAGCAGCCCAACGGACGGGGTCTATGGCTACACCTTC. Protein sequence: CASSPTDGVYGYTF.

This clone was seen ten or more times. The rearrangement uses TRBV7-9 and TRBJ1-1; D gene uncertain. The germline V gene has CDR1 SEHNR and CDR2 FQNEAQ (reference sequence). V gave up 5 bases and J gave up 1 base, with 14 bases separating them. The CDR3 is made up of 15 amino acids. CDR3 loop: CASSLGLGSNTEAFF. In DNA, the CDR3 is TGTGCCAGCAGCCTAGGTCTCGGGTCGAACACTGAAGCTTTCTTT. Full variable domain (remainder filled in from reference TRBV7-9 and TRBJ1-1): DTGVSQNPRHKITKRGQNVTFRCDPISEHNRLYWYRQTLGQGPEFLTYFQNEAQLEKSRLLSDRFSAERPKGSFSTLEIQRTEQGDSAMYLCASSLGLGSNTEAFFGQGTRLTVV.